Below, 19 T cell receptor beta chains from the same sample are listed, as sequenced in a study of T cell responses to AZD1222 COVID-19 vaccine. TCRdb's copy holds only in-frame clones and misses some; the assay was immunoSEQ multiplex PCR. The data show some 130,000 clones, more than 75% seen once. This sample comprised peripheral blood, obtained on day 0 of AZD1222 vaccination. Every receptor here comes from an adult in good health.

The rearrangement joins TRBV20-1 to TRBJ1-1; no firm D call. This CDR3 spans 16 amino acids. Germline CDR1 is DFQATT and CDR2 is SNEGSKA (reference sequence). Deletions cut 3 bases from V and 4 bases from J, with 21 bases between. The DNA of the CDR3 is TGCAGTGCTAGTAGTTTGGACCCGACCGTTTCCACTGAAGCTTTCTTT. This sequence encodes CSASSLDPTVSTEAFF.

This clone was recorded once. The chain has TRBV5-1 and TRBJ1-2, with D unclear. Germline assignment: CDR1 SGHRS and CDR2 YFSETQ. V lost 4 bases and J 3 bases, leaving 13 bases between the germline ends. The CDR3 contains 14 residues. Here the CDR3 DNA reads TGCGCCAGCAGCCCCCAGACCGAACACTATGGCTACACCTTC. This encodes CASSPQTEHYGYTF.

The chain employs TRBV9 and TRBJ2-3; D possibly matches TRBD1 or TRBD2 (5 bases each). CDR3 length: 15 amino acids. From germline, CDR1 is SGDLS and CDR2 YYNGEE. V was cut by 0 bases and J by 4 bases, with 12 bases left in between. CDR3: CASSVAGQVADTQYF. CDR3 in DNA: TGTGCCAGCAGCGTAGCGGGGCAAGTGGCAGATACGCAGTATTTT.

The V gene is TRBV2, the J gene TRBJ2-1, with no clear D. The CDR3 length is 15 residues. Germline V CDR1 and CDR2: SNHLY, FYNNEI. The V end lost 6 bases, the J end lost 7 bases, and 19 bases lay between the germline ends. CDR3 DNA: TGTGCCAGCAGCCCCCGGGTGGCCGTGGAGAATGAGCAGTTCTTC. This encodes CASSPRVAVENEQFF.

The chain employs TRBV21-1 and TRBJ1-5. TRBV21-1 is tagged as a pseudogene. The CDR3 extends over 20 amino acids. CDR3 in amino acids: CASSKGCIGPLKLSNQPQHF. CDR3 nucleotide sequence: TGTGCCAGCAGCAAAGGGTGTATCGGACCCCTAAAACTTAGCAATCAGCCCCAGCATTTT.

CDR3 in amino acids: CAWSVSTGNQPQHF. CDR3 DNA: TGTGCCTGGAGTGTTAGCACGGGGAATCAGCCCCAGCATTTT. J is TRBJ1-5 and V is TRBV30; D remains unclear. Looked up from germline, CDR1 is GTSNPN and CDR2 is SVGIG (reference sequence). This CDR3 spans 14 amino acids. Trimming cost V 0 bases and J 4 bases, with 10 bases left between them.

V is TRBV29-1 and J is TRBJ1-1; no firm D call. Looked up from germline, CDR1 is SQVTM and CDR2 is ANQGSEA. V was shortened by 1 base and J by 8 bases, with 11 bases between the two germline ends. This CDR3 has 12 amino acids. CDR3 coding DNA: TGCAGCGTTGAAGTTGGGGTACGGGAAGCTTTCTTT. Protein: CSVEVGVREAFF.

This clone showed up just once. The chain uses TRBV10-3 and TRBJ1-2, with TRBD1 identical over 7 bases. Germline CDR1 reads ENHRY; CDR2 reads SYGVKD. J gave up 1 base and V 3 bases, and 11 bases lay outside the gene matches. The CDR3 has 17 residues. The DNA of the CDR3 is TGTGCCATCAGTGATCTCAGCCGACAGGGAGATAACTATGGCTACACCTTC. It translates to CAISDLSRQGDNYGYTF.

This rearrangement joins TRBV12-5 to TRBJ1-1; TRBD1 matches at 7 bases. Germline CDR1 reads LGHNT; CDR2 reads FRNRAP. The CDR3 has 13 residues. V shed 6 bases, J shed 7 bases, and the junction held 8 bases outside the gene matches. The CDR3 reads CASGSNDRDEAFF. DNA for the CDR3: TGTGCTAGTGGCTCGAATGACAGGGATGAAGCTTTCTTT.

The chain carries TRBV28 and TRBJ2-7, with D perhaps TRBD1 (6 bases). Germline V lookup: CDR1 MDHEN, CDR2 SYDVKM. The CDR3 is made up of 14 amino acids. V was cut by 3 bases and J by 2 bases, with 11 bases left in between. CDR3 coding DNA: TGTGCCAGCAGTTTCGGACCAGGGGCCTACGAGCAGTACTTC. This sequence encodes CASSFGPGAYEQYF. Complete variable domain (other parts from reference TRBV28 and TRBJ2-7): DVKVTQSSRYLVKRTGEKVFLECVQDMDHENMFWYRQDPGLGLRLIYFSYDVKMKEKGDIPEGYSVSREKKERFSLILESASTNQTSMYLCASSFGPGAYEQYFGPGTRLTVT.

The sample holds many counts of this clone. The chain employs TRBV27 and TRBJ1-1, with TRBD1 matching over 7 bases. Per the germline V gene, CDR1 is MNHEY and CDR2 is SMNVEV (reference sequence). CDR3 length: 15 residues. V shed 0 bases and J 7 bases; nucleotides not matched to a gene: 8. CDR3 DNA: TGTGCCAGCAGTTTATCGATAGGGGGCTTGGGTGAAGCTTTCTTT. It yields the protein CASSLSIGGLGEAFF.

A remark on this clone: Other DNA sequences in the sample encode the same CDR3. This chain's CDR3 is CAIGGGTSTDTQYF. Here the CDR3 DNA reads TGTGCCATCGGGGGGGGGACGAGCACAGATACGCAGTATTTT. The chain has TRBV10-3 and TRBJ2-3; 7 bases line up with TRBD2. The J segment lost 0 bases and the V segment lost 8 bases, leaving 5 bases of the junction unmatched. The CDR3 length is 14 residues. Germline V lookup: CDR1 ENHRY, CDR2 SYGVKD.

J is TRBJ1-5 and V is TRBV6-5, with TRBD1 matching over 7 bases. J lost 6 bases, V lost 4 bases, and 9 bases had no gene match. The CDR3 length is 15 residues. Germline CDR1 and CDR2: MNHEY and SVGAGI. The CDR3 DNA follows: TGTGCCAGCAGTTCGAGGGGGCTGGTCGGTCAGCCCCAGCATTTT. This sequence encodes CASSSRGLVGQPQHF.

The V and J genes are TRBV29-1 and TRBJ2-4; tentative D call: TRBD1 (5 bases). The length of the CDR3 is 11 residues. Germline V gives CDR1 SQVTM, CDR2 ANQGSEA. V shed 8 bases and J shed 4 bases, with 9 bases lying between them. The CDR3 protein is CSTRQKNIQYF. CDR3 nucleotide sequence: TGCAGCACCAGACAGAAAAACATTCAGTACTTC.

The chain joins TRBV5-1 to TRBJ1-5; tentatively, D is TRBD1 (5 bases). Trimming removed 0 bases from V and 5 bases from J, with 12 bases in between. Germline V CDR1 and CDR2: SGHRS, YFSETQ. The CDR3 contains 15 residues. Here the CDR3 DNA reads TGCGCCAGCAGCTTGGCGGGCAGGGCGGATCAGCCCCAGCATTTT. Translated: CASSLAGRADQPQHF.

V and J are TRBV7-2 and TRBJ1-5; possible D gene TRBD1, 5 bases. V was clipped by 5 bases and J by 2 bases, with 10 bases between them. The germline gives CDR1 SGHTA, CDR2 FQGNSA. This CDR3 contains 14 residues. The CDR3 DNA follows: TGTGCCAGCAGCCCGGACACAGGCAATCAGCCCCAGCATTTT. Its translation: CASSPDTGNQPQHF.

This clone was observed a handful of times. The J gene is TRBJ1-6, the V gene TRBV2, with D tentatively TRBD1 (5 bases). This CDR3 is 15 amino acids long. Germline loops: CDR1 SNHLY, CDR2 FYNNEI. Trimming stripped 8 bases from V and 6 bases from J, with 17 bases between. CDR3 coding DNA: TGTGCCAGCGACCCGTCCGGGGGTTTTAATTCACCCCTCCACTTT. Its translation is CASDPSGGFNSPLHF.

This chain connects TRBV28 to TRBJ1-5; tentatively, D is TRBD1 (5 bases). This CDR3 spans 15 amino acids. The V gene's germline CDR1 is MDHEN and CDR2 SYDVKM. V lost 5 bases and J 7 bases, leaving 18 bases between the germline ends. CDR3 sequence (DNA): TGTGCCAGCAGTCCAAAGGGGCCGGGGAGGCAGCCCCAGCATTTT. Translation gives CASSPKGPGRQPQHF.

The chain links TRBV28 to TRBJ1-5; TRBD1 matches at 7 bases. The CDR3 sequence is 14 residues long. Germline V lookup: CDR1 MDHEN, CDR2 SYDVKM. Losses at the gene ends were 8 bases for V and 0 bases for J; bases not matched to a gene: 4. CDR3 coding DNA: TGTGCCAGCGGCACAGGGGTTAGCAATCAGCCCCAGCATTTT. It encodes CASGTGVSNQPQHF. The complete variable domain, with remaining parts taken from reference TRBV28 and TRBJ1-5, reads DVKVTQSSRYLVKRTGEKVFLECVQDMDHENMFWYRQDPGLGLRLIYFSYDVKMKEKGDIPEGYSVSREKKERFSLILESASTNQTSMYLCASGTGVSNQPQHFGDGTRLSIL.